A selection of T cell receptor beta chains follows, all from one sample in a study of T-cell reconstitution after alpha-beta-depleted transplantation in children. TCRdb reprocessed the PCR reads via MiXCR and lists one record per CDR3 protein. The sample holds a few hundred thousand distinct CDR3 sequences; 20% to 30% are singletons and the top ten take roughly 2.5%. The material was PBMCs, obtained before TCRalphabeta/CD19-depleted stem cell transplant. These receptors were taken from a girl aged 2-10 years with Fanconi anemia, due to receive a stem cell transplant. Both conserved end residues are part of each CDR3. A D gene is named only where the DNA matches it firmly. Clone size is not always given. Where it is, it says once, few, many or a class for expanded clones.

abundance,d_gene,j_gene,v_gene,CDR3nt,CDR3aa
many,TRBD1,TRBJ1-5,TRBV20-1,TGCAGTGCTCTTGACAGGGAAGGGTTTCAGCCCCAGCATTTT,CSALDREGFQPQHF
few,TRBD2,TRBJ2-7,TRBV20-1,TGCAGTGCTAGAGGGAAGCGGGGGGCCTCCTACGAGCAGTACTTC,CSARGKRGASYEQYF
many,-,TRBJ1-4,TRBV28,TGTGCCAGCAAGGCCAGGGCCCGGGATGAAAAACTGTTTTTT,CASKARARDEKLFF
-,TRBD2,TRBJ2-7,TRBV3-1,TGTGCCAGCAGCCAAGACACTAGCGGTTTCTACGAGCAGTACTTC,CASSQDTSGFYEQYF
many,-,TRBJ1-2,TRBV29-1,TGCAGCGTTGAAGATTACCCTTACATGGGCTACACCTTC,CSVEDYPYMGYTF
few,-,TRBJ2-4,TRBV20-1,TGCAGTGCTAGCGGGAGAGGAGGGGACATTCAGTACTTC,CSASGRGGDIQYF
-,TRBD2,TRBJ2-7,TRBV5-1,TGCGCCAGCAGCTTGTCGTTGGTGACTAGCGGGATTGATTACGAGCAGTACTTC,CASSLSLVTSGIDYEQYF
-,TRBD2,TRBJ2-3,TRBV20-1,TGCAGTGTCACCACGGGGGGGCCGGCAGATACGCAGTATTTT,CSVTTGGPADTQYF
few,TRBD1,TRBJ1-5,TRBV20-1,TGCAGCACACAGGGGTACCAGGGAAGCAATCAGCCCCAGCATTTT,CSTQGYQGSNQPQHF
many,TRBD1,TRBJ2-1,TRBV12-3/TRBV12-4,TGTGCCAGCAGGCCTGTTCGGGACAGGGGATCCTACAATGAGCAGTTCTTC,CASRPVRDRGSYNEQFF
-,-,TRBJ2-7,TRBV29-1,TGCAGCGTTGAAGGAGGACCCTACGAGCAGTACTTC,CSVEGGPYEQYF
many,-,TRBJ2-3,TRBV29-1,TGCAGCGTTGCTAGGGTAGGAGGCACAGATACGCAGTATTTT,CSVARVGGTDTQYF
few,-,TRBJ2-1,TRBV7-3,TGTGCCAGCAGCGCGGAGGGCTTAGCGTCGAGCTCCTACAATGAGCAGTTCTTC,CASSAEGLASSSYNEQFF
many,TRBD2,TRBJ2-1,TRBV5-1,TGCGCCAGCAGCCCCGGGACTAGCGGGAGATATGAGCAGTTCTTC,CASSPGTSGRYEQFF
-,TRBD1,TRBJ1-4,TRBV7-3,TGTGCCAGCAGCTTAAGGGGGACAGGGAATGCAACTAATGAAAAACTGTTTTTT,CASSLRGTGNATNEKLFF
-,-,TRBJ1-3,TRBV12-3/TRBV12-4,TGTGCCAGCAGTTTAGGTCGGCAGGGTTCTGGAAACACCATATATTTT,CASSLGRQGSGNTIYF
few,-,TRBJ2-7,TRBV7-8,TGTGCCAGCAGCTCACAGGACTCCCTGGGGTACGAGCAGTACTTC,CASSSQDSLGYEQYF
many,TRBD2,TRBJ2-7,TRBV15,TGTGCCACCAGCTTATACAGCGGGGCCTACGAGCAGTACTTC,CATSLYSGAYEQYF
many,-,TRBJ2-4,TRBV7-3,TGTGCCAGCAGCCCCCAGGGGGGGGACATTCAGTACTTC,CASSPQGGDIQYF
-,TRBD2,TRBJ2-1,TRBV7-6,TGTGCCAGCAGCTTGAGCGGGATTGTATACAATGAGCAGTTCTTC,CASSLSGIVYNEQFF
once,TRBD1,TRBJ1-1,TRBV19,TGTGCCAGTAGTATCCACCAGGGACAGGCTGAAGCTTTCTTT,CASSIHQGQAEAFF
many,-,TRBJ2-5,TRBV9,TGTGCCAGCAGCGTAGGAGGTTTGGGGACCCAGTACTTC,CASSVGGLGTQYF
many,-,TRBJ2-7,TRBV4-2,TGTGCCAGCAGCCAAGTTCACCGGGAGTCCTACGAGCAGTACTTC,CASSQVHRESYEQYF
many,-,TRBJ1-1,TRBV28,TGTGCCAGCAGTTTTGGGGTAGGAATGAACACTGAAGCTTTCTTT,CASSFGVGMNTEAFF
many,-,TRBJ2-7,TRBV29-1,TGCAGCGTTGCCGCCAGCTCCTACGAGCAGTACTTC,CSVAASSYEQYF
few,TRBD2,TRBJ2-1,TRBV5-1,TGCGCCACCAGCGGGAGGAATTCCTACAATGAGCAGTTCTTC,CATSGRNSYNEQFF
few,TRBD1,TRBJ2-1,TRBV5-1,TGCGCCAGCAGCCCCGGGACAGGCTCTAACAATGAGCAGTTCTTC,CASSPGTGSNNEQFF
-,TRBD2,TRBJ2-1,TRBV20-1,TGCAGTGCTTCGGGGGGGCCCCTCAATGAGCAGTTCTTC,CSASGGPLNEQFF
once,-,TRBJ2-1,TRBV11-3,TGTGCCAGCAGCTTAGGGGGGCAGGTCTACAATGAGCAGTTCTTC,CASSLGGQVYNEQFF
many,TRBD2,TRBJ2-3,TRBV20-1,TGCAGTGCTAGAGGGACTAGGGTGGATACGCAGTATTTT,CSARGTRVDTQYF
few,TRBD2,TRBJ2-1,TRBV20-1,TGCAGTGCTAGTAGCCTAGCGGGAGGGAATGAGCAGTTCTTC,CSASSLAGGNEQFF
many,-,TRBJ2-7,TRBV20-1,TGCAGTGCTAGTCGGGGGGCACGGAGCTCCTACGAGCAGTACTTC,CSASRGARSSYEQYF
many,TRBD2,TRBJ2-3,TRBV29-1,TGCAGCGGTCTCAGACTAGCGGGAGGCACAGATACGCAGTATTTT,CSGLRLAGGTDTQYF
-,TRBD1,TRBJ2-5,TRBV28,TGTGCCAGCAGTCAGAGGGACAGATTGCCCAAAGAGACCCAGTACTTC,CASSQRDRLPKETQYF
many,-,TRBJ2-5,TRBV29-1,TGCAGCGCCCTTCCGGGGGAAGAGACCCAGTACTTC,CSALPGEETQYF
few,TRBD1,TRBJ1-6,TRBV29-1,TGCAGCGTCTGGACAGGGGGCAGTGGTTCACCCCTCCACTTT,CSVWTGGSGSPLHF
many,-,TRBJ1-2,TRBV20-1,TGCAGTGCTAGAGGTTTCGGGGGTGGCTACACCTTC,CSARGFGGGYTF
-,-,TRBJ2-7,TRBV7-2,TGTGCCAGCAGCTTAATCCCCTCGGTTGCGCGCTACGAGCAGTACTTC,CASSLIPSVARYEQYF